This TCR beta chain was recovered during a study of early T cells in non-severe SARS-CoV-2 infection. Study overall: From unsorted whole blood, bulk RNA was sequenced, and the chains remained unpaired.

Overall study findings and caveats: Clonotype matching in VDJdb favored anti-spike CD8 responses and did not capture private and CD4 specificities.

The TCR library protocol was used to attach unique molecular identifiers. These identifiers were attached to individual cDNA molecules. TCRdb re-called the 5' RACE reads through MiXCR, storing one row per CDR3 protein. The table records under 65,000 distinct CDR3 sequences, around 13% of them present only once. This clonotype was picked up a small number of times. Its antigen is unknown. The CDR3 loop spans 14 amino acids. The V and J ends lost 5 bases and 5 bases respectively, with 13 bases between them. Germline lookup yields CDR1 SNHLY and CDR2 FYNNEI. The origin of this receptor is an adult who was a healthcare worker with PCR-confirmed SARS-CoV-2 infection or an uninfected control (not recorded which). The rearrangement uses TRBV2 and TRBJ1-5; possibly TRBD1 for D (6 bases). Sequencing input: whole blood. CDR3 protein: CASSPGGAYQPQHF. The CDR3 DNA reads as TGTGCCAGCAGTCCCGGGGGCGCATATCAGCCCCAGCATTTT.